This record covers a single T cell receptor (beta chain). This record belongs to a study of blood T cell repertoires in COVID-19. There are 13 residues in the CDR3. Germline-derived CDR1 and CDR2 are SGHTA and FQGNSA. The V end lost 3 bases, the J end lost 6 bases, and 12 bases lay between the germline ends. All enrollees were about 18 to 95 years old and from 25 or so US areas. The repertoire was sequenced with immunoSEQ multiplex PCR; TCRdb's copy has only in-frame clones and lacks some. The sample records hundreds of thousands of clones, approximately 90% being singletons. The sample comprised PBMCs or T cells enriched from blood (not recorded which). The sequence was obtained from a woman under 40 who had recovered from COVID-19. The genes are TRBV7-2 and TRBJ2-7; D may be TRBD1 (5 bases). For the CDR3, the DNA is TGTGCCAGCAGCTTCGGCAGGGTCGGCGAGCAGTACTTC. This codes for CASSFGRVGEQYF.